The entry below gives a single T cell receptor (beta chain) sequence along with its context. This clone was detected once. The antigen this receptor binds is unknown. No clone much larger than this one lies a single base away; base qualities are absent. The data were obtained in a study of blood T cell repertoires in COVID-19 (dated by TCRdb to between 2020 and 2021). Some background on the complete study: The collaborator samples originated in the United States, Italy and Spain and spanned the acute and convalescent phases of COVID-19. The material from the prospective study consisted of cDNA or gDNA derived from T cells, B-cell-depleted T cells, or PBMCs. The dataset comprised deeply sampled blood TCRbeta repertoires from subjects exposed to, actively infected with, or recovered from COVID-19. A freely available public database, intended as a resource for researchers studying the immune response to SARS-CoV-2, is where the repertoires were released. The samples were drawn from two sources: the first 160 participants of the ongoing ImmuneRACE study, and 950 to 1,500 subjects contributed by 6 global collaborators. The sample metadata nearly always contained a de-identified subject ID, COVID-19 status, age in years and sex. HLA class I and class II types, where available, came from metadata supplied by the sample provider rather than from assay-based typing. Study-level results and caveats: How much clinical and demographic metadata was included differed by source and by participant, and the metadata was provided uncurated.

Participants in the prospective study were aged roughly 18 to 89 years, lived in approximately 26 United States geographic areas, and enrolled through a virtual design. Cohort assignment in the prospective study relied on participant-reported clinical history from a screening survey and a study questionnaire. ImmuneRACE Cohort 3 recovered participants were defined by two consecutive negative NP/OP PCR tests, healthcare professional clearance, or symptom resolution. Each participant in the prospective study had whole blood, serum and a nasopharyngeal or oropharyngeal swab collected by mobile phlebotomists. Additional blood draws and questionnaires over a roughly two-month period could optionally be provided by prospective study participants. Before DNA extraction, blood samples from the prospective study were shipped at room temperature or frozen. The immunoSEQ Assay, a bias-controlled multiplex PCR, was used to amplify TCRbeta CDR3 regions from genomic DNA. The study's own analysis went as follows. Nucleated cell counts per sample were estimated from amplification of reference gene primers within the assay. To quantify the absolute abundance of each unique TCRbeta CDR3 rearrangement, sequence reads were collapsed and filtered. Productive Simpson clonality was computed per sample as the square root of Simpson's diversity index over productive rearrangements. Here the immuneACCESS table is served through TCRdb, limited to in-frame sequences with V and J called. Missing clones are a known gap in these copies; in checked studies unresolved V genes cover under half, and the rest lacks a known reason. V and J calls and clone size come straight from that table; D and trimming were deduced from the DNA. The sample profile shows about 430,000 clones; over 75% of them were found once. The leading ten clones occupy 1% to 1.3% of the sample.

The sample was PBMCs or T cells enriched from blood (not recorded which). The clonotype was recovered from a young man who had recovered from COVID-19.

The bases are TGTGCCAGCAGCGGAATAGCGCTGGGAGAGCAGTTCTTC. Translation gives CASSGIALGEQFF. Recombination joined TRBV9 with TRBJ2-1; perhaps TRBD2 is the D gene, with 5 bases matching. V drops 3 bases and J drops 10 bases, leaving 14 bases in between. CDR1 and CDR2 (SGDLS, YYNGEE) derive from the germline V gene. The CDR3 runs 13 residues from the cysteine to the phenylalanine. The retained sequence is limited to the CDR3, 39 bases, with the frame set at the first base.